This T cell receptor beta chain was sequenced during a study of blood T cells in healthy people across ages. A second PCR of about 6 to 11 cycles used a sample-barcoded 5' primer and a J-beta primer mix. TCRdb ran MiXCR on the 5' RACE reads and lists one entry per CDR3 protein. The sample includes roughly 2 million distinct CDR3 sequences, 49% of them seen just once. Between the trimmed V and J ends, which lost 2 bases and 2 bases, there was a span of 12 bases. Germline values: CDR1 SGHTA, CDR2 FQGNSA. CDR3 length: 15 residues. The rearrangement links TRBV7-2 to TRBJ2-5; D gene uncertain. The source material was blood. The TCR was taken from a middle-aged woman in good health. Here the CDR3 DNA reads TGTGCCAGCAGCTTATACAGCCACGGGCAAGAGACCCAGTACTTC. Protein: CASSLYSHGQETQYF.